Listed below are T cell receptor beta chains from one sample, sequenced in a study of cytomegalovirus exposure and HLA in healthy donors. Sequenced by immunoSEQ multiplex PCR; TCRdb stores in-frame clones only, minus some. The sample lists approximately 150,000 clones; 75% to 85% were seen once. The sequencing input was PBMCs. Receptor source: a male donor in good health and CMV-seropositive. Each CDR3 is given with its conserved first and last residue. The D gene is left open where the match is weak. Rows may omit the clone size; those that give it use once, few, many or a size class.

TGTGCCAGCAGCTTCTCACCGCGAGATAGATATGGCTACACCTTC CASSFSPRDRYGYTF TRBJ1-2 NA few TRBV7-9
TGTGCCAGTAGTATGGGACTAGCGGGTTACGCGAACACCGGGGAGCTGTTTTTT CASSMGLAGYANTGELFF TRBJ2-2 TRBD2 NA TRBV19
TGTGCCAGCAGCGTTAGCGGGGAGCCTGCAGATACGCAGTATTTT CASSVSGEPADTQYF TRBJ2-3 TRBD2 NA TRBV7-9
TGCGCCAGCAGCCTGGTGGGAGGGAGTGAAGCTTTCTTT CASSLVGGSEAFF TRBJ1-1 NA NA TRBV5-1
TGTGCCAGCAGAGACAGTGCTAACTATGGCTACACCTTC CASRDSANYGYTF TRBJ1-2 NA once TRBV6-1
TGTGCCAGCAGCCAGGCCGGGACAGGGGGACCTAGCAATCAGCCCCAGCATTTT CASSQAGTGGPSNQPQHF TRBJ1-5 TRBD1 NA TRBV4-2
TGTGCCTGGAGTGTAAGGCAGGGGCTCGAAAAACTGTTTTTT CAWSVRQGLEKLFF TRBJ1-4 NA NA TRBV30
TGTGCCTGGAAGGGGGACGACACAGATACGCAGTATTTT CAWKGDDTDTQYF TRBJ2-3 NA NA TRBV30
TGTGCCAGCCGGACACACATGCGGGAAAACACCATATATTTT CASRTHMRENTIYF TRBJ1-3 NA NA TRBV27
TGTGCCAGCAGTTCCCCAGGGGGAAGGGATCAGCCCCAGCATTTT CASSSPGGRDQPQHF TRBJ1-5 TRBD1 NA TRBV27
TGTGCCAGCTCTAACGTGCGGGGCTCCCCAAGGGAGACCCAGTACTTC CASSNVRGSPRETQYF TRBJ2-5 NA NA TRBV25-1
TGTGCCACCTCGCCGGCAGGGACAAACACTGAAGCTTTCTTT CATSPAGTNTEAFF TRBJ1-1 NA NA TRBV28
TGTGCCAGCAGCCAAGGCAGAACTGAAGCTTTCTTT CASSQGRTEAFF TRBJ1-1 NA NA TRBV14
TGTGCCAGCAGTGGGGAGAGCCTCGAAGCTTTCTTT CASSGESLEAFF TRBJ1-1 NA few TRBV6-1
TGTGCCAGCAGTTTTAGCGGGGAGGCCGGGGAGCTGTTTTTT CASSFSGEAGELFF TRBJ2-2 TRBD2 NA TRBV6-5
TGTGCTAGCAGCCCCCGTAGGGCGGGGGGCGCGAACACCGGGGAGCTGTTTTTT CASSPRRAGGANTGELFF TRBJ2-2 TRBD2 NA TRBV7-7
TGTGCCAGCAGCGGCGGGACAGGCTACACAGATACGCAGTATTTT CASSGGTGYTDTQYF TRBJ2-3 TRBD1 NA TRBV9
TGTGCCAGCAGTGAAATTGGACAGGGGGAAGATGGCTACACCTTC CASSEIGQGEDGYTF TRBJ1-2 TRBD1 NA TRBV25-1
TGTGCCAGCAGCAAGCCGGAATTAATCAGGGATAAGAACACTGAAGCTTTCTTT CASSKPELIRDKNTEAFF TRBJ1-1 NA NA TRBV21-1
TGTGCCAGCTCTCCAGCGACAGTTTATAATTCACCCCTCCACTTT CASSPATVYNSPLHF TRBJ1-6 NA NA TRBV18
TGTGCCAGCAGTTTATCTTCGGCTAGCGGGGCCGTGGGAGAGACCCAGTACTTC CASSLSSASGAVGETQYF TRBJ2-5 TRBD2 NA TRBV27
TGTGCCAGCAGCCCAGACTTACCTGGAGATACGCAGTATTTT CASSPDLPGDTQYF TRBJ2-3 NA NA TRBV7-9
TGTGCCAGTAGTATAGATCCGAGGACAGGGGGCCTCGATCAGCCCCAGCATTTT CASSIDPRTGGLDQPQHF TRBJ1-5 TRBD1 NA TRBV19
TGTGCCAGCTCACCAGCCAGGGGGATGAACACTGAAGCTTTCTTT CASSPARGMNTEAFF TRBJ1-1 TRBD1 NA TRBV18
TGTGCCAGCAGTATATCGGGACTAACTTACAATGAGCAGTTCTTC CASSISGLTYNEQFF TRBJ2-1 TRBD2 NA TRBV6-6
TGTGCCTGGACGTACGGGGAGGCCGGGGAGCTGTTTTTT CAWTYGEAGELFF TRBJ2-2 NA NA TRBV30
TGTGCCAGCAACGTGGGGGGTATGGAGGAAAAACTGTTTTTT CASNVGGMEEKLFF TRBJ1-4 NA NA TRBV5-6
TGCGCCAGCAGCTATAGTGACGAGCAGTACTTC CASSYSDEQYF TRBJ2-7 NA NA TRBV5-1
TGTGCCAGCAGCCCAAGCGGGGAGGTTAACTATGGCTACACCTTC CASSPSGEVNYGYTF TRBJ1-2 NA NA TRBV13
TGTGCCAGCAGCGTAGGGTTCGGCCAAGAGACCCAGTACTTC CASSVGFGQETQYF TRBJ2-5 NA NA TRBV9
TGTGCCAGCAGCCAGGGACTAGGAGGGGTGGAGACCCAGTACTTC CASSQGLGGVETQYF TRBJ2-5 TRBD2 NA TRBV14
TGCAGCGTTGCGGAGACAGGGACCGGGGAGCTGTTTTTT CSVAETGTGELFF TRBJ2-2 TRBD1 NA TRBV29-1
TGTGCCAGCAGCTTAATCAGGGAAGGCTACACCTTC CASSLIREGYTF TRBJ1-2 NA few TRBV7-9
TGTGCCAGCAGTGACTCGGCTAGCGGGGGGGTAGATACGCAGTATTTT CASSDSASGGVDTQYF TRBJ2-3 TRBD2 NA TRBV6-4
TGTGCCAGCAGTTTCATCGGTGGCTACACCTTC CASSFIGGYTF TRBJ1-2 NA NA TRBV28
TGTGCCAGCAGCTTCCAGGACAGGGCGGCTTTCTTT CASSFQDRAAFF TRBJ1-1 TRBD1 NA TRBV7-9
TGTGCCAGCAGCTTCGGGGGCGGGGGCTATGGCTACACCTTC CASSFGGGGYGYTF TRBJ1-2 NA NA TRBV7-2
TGTGCCAGCAGCTTGGGTCAGGGCTATGGCTACACCTTC CASSLGQGYGYTF TRBJ1-2 NA few TRBV7-9
TGTGCCAGCAGTACACTAGCGGGGTACTCACAAGAGACCCAGTACTTC CASSTLAGYSQETQYF TRBJ2-5 TRBD2 NA TRBV2
TGTGCCAGCGGACAGGGCTACGAGCAGTACTTC CASGQGYEQYF TRBJ2-7 TRBD1 NA TRBV27
TGTGCCAGCAGTTGGGATCCGGGACAGGGGGCACGAGGCAATCAGCCCCAGCATTTT CASSWDPGQGARGNQPQHF TRBJ1-5 TRBD1 NA TRBV2